This is a list of T cell receptor beta chains from one sample in a study of blood T cell repertoires in COVID-19. Assay used: immunoSEQ multiplex PCR; TCRdb lists only in-frame clones, some missing. The table records about 64,000 clones, 88% of them present only once. Input material: PBMCs or T cells enriched from blood (not recorded which). The receptors come from a woman in her 40s who had recovered from COVID-19. Each CDR3 is given with its conserved first and last residue. A D gene is named only where the DNA matches it firmly. For some rows the clone size is stated as once, few or many, or as a class when expanded; others skip it.

length	V	size	D	J	CDR3	DNA
19	TRBV19	NA	TRBD2	TRBJ2-3	CASSIRTSGGRTSADTQYF	TGTGCCAGTAGTATCAGGACTAGCGGGGGGCGGACAAGTGCAGATACGCAGTATTTT
14	TRBV11-3	few	TRBD1	TRBJ2-1	CASSPGQGYNEQFF	TGTGCCAGCAGCCCGGGACAGGGGTACAATGAGCAGTTCTTC
14	TRBV19	NA	TRBD2	TRBJ2-3	CASSIRGERDTQYF	TGTGCCAGTAGTATCCGGGGGGAGAGAGATACGCAGTATTTT
15	TRBV19	NA	NA	TRBJ1-2	CASREGVSFAYGYTF	TGTGCCAGTAGGGAAGGGGTCTCCTTCGCCTATGGCTACACCTTC
18	TRBV7-2	NA	NA	TRBJ1-5	CASSSTPSGIYSNQPQHF	TGTGCCAGCAGCTCCACCCCGTCGGGGATTTATAGCAATCAGCCCCAGCATTTT
10	TRBV7-9	few	NA	TRBJ2-2	CASETGELFF	TGTGCCAGCGAGACCGGGGAGCTGTTTTTT
16	TRBV5-1	NA	NA	TRBJ2-3	CASSLEGGSRVDTQYF	TGCGCCAGCAGCTTGGAGGGGGGGTCCCGTGTAGATACGCAGTATTTT
15	TRBV27	few	TRBD1	TRBJ1-2	CASSSAGTGDYGYTF	TGTGCCAGCAGTTCCGCCGGGACAGGGGACTATGGCTACACCTTC
15	TRBV11-2	NA	TRBD2	TRBJ2-5	CASSASGGKQETQYF	TGTGCCAGCAGTGCGAGCGGGGGGAAACAAGAGACCCAGTACTTC
15	TRBV6-5	once	NA	TRBJ2-1	CASTKGRGRNNEQFF	TGTGCCAGCACAAAAGGGCGGGGGCGCAACAATGAGCAGTTCTTC
15	TRBV9	NA	NA	TRBJ1-1	CASSSHSTGVTEAFF	TGTGCCAGCAGCTCCCATTCTACCGGGGTCACTGAAGCTTTCTTT
14	TRBV29-1	few	TRBD1	TRBJ1-2	CSVPTLDRTYGYTF	TGCAGCGTTCCGACCTTGGACAGGACCTATGGCTACACCTTC
16	TRBV19	NA	TRBD1	TRBJ1-5	CASSILGQGDNQPQHF	TGTGCCAGTAGTATATTGGGACAGGGGGACAATCAGCCCCAGCATTTT
14	TRBV6-5	NA	NA	TRBJ2-5	CASISDLTGKTQYF	TGTGCCAGCATTTCGGACCTAACGGGGAAGACCCAGTACTTC
19	TRBV19	NA	TRBD1	TRBJ2-2	CASSIRRQGHGRNTGELFF	TGTGCCAGTAGTATACGGCGACAGGGGCATGGACGAAACACCGGGGAGCTGTTTTTT
19	TRBV5-1	once	NA	TRBJ1-5	CASSLTQGYWLGCHQPQHF	TGCGCCAGCAGCCTGACACAGGGATATTGGTTAGGTTGCCATCAGCCCCAGCATTTT